This T cell receptor (beta chain) was recorded in a study of early T cells in non-severe SARS-CoV-2 infection. Whole-study context: From unsorted whole blood, bulk RNA was sequenced, and the chains remained unpaired.

V lost 0 bases and J 4 bases, leaving 7 bases between the germline ends. The CDR3 consists of 14 residues. In germline, CDR1 is MNHNY, CDR2 SVGAGI (reference sequence). From the 5' RACE reads, TCRdb called clonotypes with MiXCR, one entry per CDR3 protein. The sample records 75,000 or so distinct CDR3 sequences, 12% being singletons. This chain connects TRBV6-6 to TRBJ2-1; D possibly corresponds to TRBD1 (5 bases). The sequenced material came from whole blood. The TCR originated in an adult who was a healthcare worker with PCR-confirmed SARS-CoV-2 infection or an uninfected control (not recorded which). The CDR3: CASSYSRVYNEQFF. DNA for the CDR3: TGTGCCAGCAGTTACTCCAGGGTTTACAATGAGCAGTTCTTC.